The clone carrying this T cell receptor (beta chain) appeared once. Its specificity is unknown. V was pared by 1 base and J by 2 bases, with 9 bases between. The CDR3 totals 15 residues. From germline, CDR1 is MNHEY and CDR2 SMNVEV (reference sequence). The record originates from a study of T cell responses to AZD1222 COVID-19 vaccine. Study results and limitations: Dominant CD4 TCR responses targeted spike regions 160-218 and 743-854. An increase in Spike-specific TCR breadth and depth was observed after two AZD1222 doses. Donors skewed white British and female; clonal diversity was possibly underestimated.

The method was immunoSEQ multiplex PCR; TCRdb's version includes in-frame clones alone and lacks a portion of them. The sample holds approximately 270,000 clones; almost 95% are singletons and the top ten take less than 0.65%. Material: peripheral blood, obtained 28 days after the second AZD1222 dose. The receptor was derived from an adult who received the AZD1222 COVID-19 vaccine. The chain carries TRBV27 and TRBJ1-3; D not certain. CDR3 region: CASSLLQLPGNTIYF. CDR3 nucleotide sequence: TGTGCCAGCAGTTTATTGCAACTCCCTGGAAACACCATATATTTT.